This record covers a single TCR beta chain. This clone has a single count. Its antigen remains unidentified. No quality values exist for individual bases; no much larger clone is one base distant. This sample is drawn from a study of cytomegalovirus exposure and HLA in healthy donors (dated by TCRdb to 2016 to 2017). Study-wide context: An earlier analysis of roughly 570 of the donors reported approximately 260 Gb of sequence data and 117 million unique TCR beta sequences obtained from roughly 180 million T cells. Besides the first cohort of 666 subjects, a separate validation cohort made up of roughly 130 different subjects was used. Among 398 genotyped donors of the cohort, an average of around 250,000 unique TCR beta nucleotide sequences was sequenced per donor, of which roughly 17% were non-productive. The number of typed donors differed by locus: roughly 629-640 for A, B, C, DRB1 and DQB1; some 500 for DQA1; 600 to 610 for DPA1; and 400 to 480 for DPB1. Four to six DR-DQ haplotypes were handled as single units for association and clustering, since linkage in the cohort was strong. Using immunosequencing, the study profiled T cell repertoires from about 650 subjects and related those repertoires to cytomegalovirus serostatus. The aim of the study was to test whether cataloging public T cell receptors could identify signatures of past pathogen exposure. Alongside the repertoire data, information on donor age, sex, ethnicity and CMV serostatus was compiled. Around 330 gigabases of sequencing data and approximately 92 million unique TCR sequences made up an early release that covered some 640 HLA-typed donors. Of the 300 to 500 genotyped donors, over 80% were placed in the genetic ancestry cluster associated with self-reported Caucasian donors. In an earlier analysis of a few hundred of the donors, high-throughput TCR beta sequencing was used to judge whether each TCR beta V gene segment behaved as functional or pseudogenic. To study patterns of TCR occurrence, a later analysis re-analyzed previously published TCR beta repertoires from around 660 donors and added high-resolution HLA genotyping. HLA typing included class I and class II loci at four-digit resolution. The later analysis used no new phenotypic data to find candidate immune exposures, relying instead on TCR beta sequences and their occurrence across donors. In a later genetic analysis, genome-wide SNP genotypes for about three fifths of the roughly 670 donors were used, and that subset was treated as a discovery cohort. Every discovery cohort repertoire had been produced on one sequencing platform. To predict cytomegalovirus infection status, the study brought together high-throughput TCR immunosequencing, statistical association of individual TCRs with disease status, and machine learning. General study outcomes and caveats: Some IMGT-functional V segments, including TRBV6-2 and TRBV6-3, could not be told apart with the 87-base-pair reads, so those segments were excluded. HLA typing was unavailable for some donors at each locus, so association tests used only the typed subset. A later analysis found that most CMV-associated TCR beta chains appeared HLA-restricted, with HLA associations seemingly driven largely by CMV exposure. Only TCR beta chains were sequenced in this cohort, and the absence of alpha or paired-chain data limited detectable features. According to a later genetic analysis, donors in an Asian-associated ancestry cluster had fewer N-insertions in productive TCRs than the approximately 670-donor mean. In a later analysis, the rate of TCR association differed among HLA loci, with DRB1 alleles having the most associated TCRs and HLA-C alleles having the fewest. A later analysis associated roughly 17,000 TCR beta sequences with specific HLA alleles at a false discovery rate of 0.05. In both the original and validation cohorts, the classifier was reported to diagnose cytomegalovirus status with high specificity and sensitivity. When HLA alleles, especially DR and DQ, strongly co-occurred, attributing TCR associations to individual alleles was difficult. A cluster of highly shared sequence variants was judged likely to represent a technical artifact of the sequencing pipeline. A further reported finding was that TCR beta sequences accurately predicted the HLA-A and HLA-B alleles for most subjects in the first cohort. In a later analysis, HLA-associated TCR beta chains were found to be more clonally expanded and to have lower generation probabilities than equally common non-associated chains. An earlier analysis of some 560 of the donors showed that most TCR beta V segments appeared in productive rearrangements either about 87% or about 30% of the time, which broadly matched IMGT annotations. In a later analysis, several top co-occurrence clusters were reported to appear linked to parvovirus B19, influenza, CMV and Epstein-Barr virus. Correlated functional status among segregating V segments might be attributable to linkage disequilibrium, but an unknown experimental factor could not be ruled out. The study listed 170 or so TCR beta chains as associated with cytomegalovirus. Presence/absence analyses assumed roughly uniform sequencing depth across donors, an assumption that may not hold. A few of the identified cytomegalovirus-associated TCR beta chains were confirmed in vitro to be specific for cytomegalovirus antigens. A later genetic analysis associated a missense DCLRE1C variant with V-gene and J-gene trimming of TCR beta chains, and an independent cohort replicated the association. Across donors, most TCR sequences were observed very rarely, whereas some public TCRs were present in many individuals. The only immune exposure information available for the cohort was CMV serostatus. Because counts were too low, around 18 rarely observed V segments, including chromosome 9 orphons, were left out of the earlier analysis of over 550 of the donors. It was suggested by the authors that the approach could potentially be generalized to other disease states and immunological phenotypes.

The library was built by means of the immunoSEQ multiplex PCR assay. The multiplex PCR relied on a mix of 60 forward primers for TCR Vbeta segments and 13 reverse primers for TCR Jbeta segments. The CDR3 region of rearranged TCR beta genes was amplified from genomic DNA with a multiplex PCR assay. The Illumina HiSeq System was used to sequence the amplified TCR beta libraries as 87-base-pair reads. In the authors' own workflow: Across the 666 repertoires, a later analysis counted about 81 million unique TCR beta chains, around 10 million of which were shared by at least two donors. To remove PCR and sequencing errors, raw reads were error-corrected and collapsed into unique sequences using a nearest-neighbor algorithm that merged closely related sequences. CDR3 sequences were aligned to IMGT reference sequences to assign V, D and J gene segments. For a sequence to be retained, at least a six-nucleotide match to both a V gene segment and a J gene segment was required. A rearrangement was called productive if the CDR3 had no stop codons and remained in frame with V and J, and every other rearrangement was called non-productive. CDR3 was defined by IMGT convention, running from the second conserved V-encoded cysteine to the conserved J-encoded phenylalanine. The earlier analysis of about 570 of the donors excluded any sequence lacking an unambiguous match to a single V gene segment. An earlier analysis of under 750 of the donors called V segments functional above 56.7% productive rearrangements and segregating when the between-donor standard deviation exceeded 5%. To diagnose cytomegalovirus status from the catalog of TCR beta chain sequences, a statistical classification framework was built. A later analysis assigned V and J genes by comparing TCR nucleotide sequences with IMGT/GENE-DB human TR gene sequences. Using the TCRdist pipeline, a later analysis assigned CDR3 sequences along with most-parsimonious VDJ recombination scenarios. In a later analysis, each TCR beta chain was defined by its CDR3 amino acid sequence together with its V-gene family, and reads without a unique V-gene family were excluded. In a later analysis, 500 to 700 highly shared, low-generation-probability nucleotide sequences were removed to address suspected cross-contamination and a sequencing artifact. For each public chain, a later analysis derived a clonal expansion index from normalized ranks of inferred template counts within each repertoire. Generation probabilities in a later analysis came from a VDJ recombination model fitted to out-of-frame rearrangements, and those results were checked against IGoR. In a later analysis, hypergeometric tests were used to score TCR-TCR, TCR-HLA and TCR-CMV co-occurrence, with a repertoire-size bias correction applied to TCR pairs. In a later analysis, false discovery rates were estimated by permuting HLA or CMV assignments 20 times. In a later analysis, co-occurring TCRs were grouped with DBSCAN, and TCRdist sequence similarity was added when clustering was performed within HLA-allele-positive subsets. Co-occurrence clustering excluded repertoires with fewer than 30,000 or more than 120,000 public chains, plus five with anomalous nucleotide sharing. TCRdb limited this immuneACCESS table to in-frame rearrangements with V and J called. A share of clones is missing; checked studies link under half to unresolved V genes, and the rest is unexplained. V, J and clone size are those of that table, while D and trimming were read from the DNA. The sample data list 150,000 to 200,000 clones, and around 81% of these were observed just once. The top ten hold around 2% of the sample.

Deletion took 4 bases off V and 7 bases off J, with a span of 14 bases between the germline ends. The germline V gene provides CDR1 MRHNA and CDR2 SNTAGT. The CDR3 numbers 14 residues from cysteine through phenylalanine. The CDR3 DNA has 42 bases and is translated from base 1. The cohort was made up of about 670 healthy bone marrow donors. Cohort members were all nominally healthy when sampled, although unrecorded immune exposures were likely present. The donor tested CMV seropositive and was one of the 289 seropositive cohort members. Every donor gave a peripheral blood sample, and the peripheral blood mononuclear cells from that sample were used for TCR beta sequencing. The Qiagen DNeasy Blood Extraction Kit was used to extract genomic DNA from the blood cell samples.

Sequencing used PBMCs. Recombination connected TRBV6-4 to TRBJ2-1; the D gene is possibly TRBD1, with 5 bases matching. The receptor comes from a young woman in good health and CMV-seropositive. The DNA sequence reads TGTGCCAGCAGTGGCGATGGGGCACGGAATGAGCAGTTCTTC. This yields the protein CASSGDGARNEQFF.